This TCR beta chain was recorded in a study of OX40 agonist ivuxolimab in advanced cancers. Study information: Patients received ivuxolimab, an intravenous treatment, every 2 weeks at 0.01 to 10 mg/kg. Dose-escalation patients were diagnosed with hepatocellular carcinoma, melanoma, renal cell cancer or head and neck cancer.

Only in-frame clones appear in the TCRdb table, and some are missing; sequencing was by immunoSEQ multiplex PCR. Seen here are 35,000 to 40,000 clones, roughly 86% observed once, and the top ten hold roughly 2.3%. Study-wide results and caveats: Low clonal expansion, among the lowest seen, marked partial responders at 0.1-3.0 mg/kg. Expanded clones tended on average to be more numerous among CD8+ T cells than CD4+.

As to this clone: Its cognate antigen is unknown.

There are 14 residues in the CDR3. CDR1 and CDR2 (germline): SGHTA, FQGNSA. Trimming stripped 1 base from V and 8 bases from J, with 14 bases between. This rearrangement joins TRBV7-2 to TRBJ2-5; tentative D call: TRBD2 (5 bases). The clonotype comes from an adult with an advanced solid tumor such as melanoma, head and neck, liver or kidney cancer. This sample comprised CD4+ or CD8+ T cells sorted from blood, obtained in a trial of the OX40 agonist ivuxolimab. The CDR3 sequence is CASSLGFGVQTQYF. The CDR3 DNA reads TGTGCCAGCAGCTTAGGATTCGGGGTTCAAACCCAGTACTTC.